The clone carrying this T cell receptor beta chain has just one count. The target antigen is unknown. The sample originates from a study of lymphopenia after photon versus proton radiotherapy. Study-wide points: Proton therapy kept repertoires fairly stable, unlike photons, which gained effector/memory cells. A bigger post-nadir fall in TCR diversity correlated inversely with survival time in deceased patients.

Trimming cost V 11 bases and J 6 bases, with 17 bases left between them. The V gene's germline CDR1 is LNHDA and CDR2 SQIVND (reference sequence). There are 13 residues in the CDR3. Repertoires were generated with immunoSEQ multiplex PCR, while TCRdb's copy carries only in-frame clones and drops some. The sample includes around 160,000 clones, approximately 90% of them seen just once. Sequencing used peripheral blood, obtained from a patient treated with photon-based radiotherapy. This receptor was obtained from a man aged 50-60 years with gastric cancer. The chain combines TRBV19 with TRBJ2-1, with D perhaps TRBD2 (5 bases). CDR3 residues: CAVGVLTGNEQFF. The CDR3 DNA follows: TGTGCCGTCGGGGTGCTAACGGGCAATGAGCAGTTCTTC.